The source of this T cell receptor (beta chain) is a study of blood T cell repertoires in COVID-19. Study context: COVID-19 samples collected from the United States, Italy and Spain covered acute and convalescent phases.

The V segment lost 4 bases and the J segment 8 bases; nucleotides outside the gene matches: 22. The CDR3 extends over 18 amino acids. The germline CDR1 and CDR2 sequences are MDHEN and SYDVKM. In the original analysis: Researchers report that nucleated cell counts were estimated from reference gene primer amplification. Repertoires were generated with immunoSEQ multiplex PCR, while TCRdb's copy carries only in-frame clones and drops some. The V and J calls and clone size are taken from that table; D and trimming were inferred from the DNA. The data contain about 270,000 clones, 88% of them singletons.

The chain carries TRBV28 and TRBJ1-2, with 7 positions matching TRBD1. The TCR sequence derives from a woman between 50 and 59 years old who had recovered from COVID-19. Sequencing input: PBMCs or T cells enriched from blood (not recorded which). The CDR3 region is CASSSPGTVSYQGGGYTF. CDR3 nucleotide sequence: TGTGCCAGCAGTTCCCCCGGGACAGTCTCCTATCAGGGAGGCGGCTACACCTTC.